Listed below are T cell receptor beta chains from one sample, sequenced in a study of response to subunit inactivated influenza vaccine. TCRdb reprocessed the RT-PCR reads via MiXCR and lists one record per CDR3 protein. Among about 620,000 distinct CDR3 sequences listed, about 11% were seen once. The source was PBMCs from blood, collected on the day of vaccination. The receptor set was obtained from a man aged 45 to 65 who received an inactivated influenza vaccine. Each CDR3 is given without its conserved first and last residue. Fields, in order: J gene, V gene, CDR3 protein.

TRBJ2-1	TRBV6-2/TRBV6-3	ASSYSREGGTHSSDEQF
TRBJ1-2	TRBV5-1	ASSPGRGSGYT
TRBJ2-3	TRBV9	ASSVSGPRTDTQY
TRBJ2-3	TRBV6-5	ASRMGPDTQY
TRBJ2-3	TRBV9	ASSPSGRSDTQY
TRBJ2-5	TRBV29-1	SVESGTRETQY
TRBJ2-7	TRBV7-9	ASSPEQESPYEQY
TRBJ1-2	TRBV7-2	ASSGDRTLVST
TRBJ2-1	TRBV20-1	SARGNHRNEQF
TRBJ2-7	TRBV20-1	SARGTDFSYEQY
TRBJ1-2	TRBV20-1	SAKAYTARLSYGYT
TRBJ1-4	TRBV7-6	ASSLADLWGEKLF
TRBJ2-1	TRBV4-3	ASRIAGGNEQF
TRBJ2-5	TRBV27	ASKDPGRETQY
TRBJ1-2	TRBV12-3/TRBV12-4	ASSSRQGWGYT
TRBJ1-4	TRBV4-2	ASSQDIGVPNEKLF
TRBJ2-1	TRBV29-1	SVGELGEQF
TRBJ2-7	TRBV6-8	ASSYIRDSDYEQY
TRBJ1-1	TRBV10-1	ASSLQGAEAF
TRBJ2-1	TRBV9	ASSEGELVFAGEQF
TRBJ2-2	TRBV5-1	ASSLSGALNTGELF
TRBJ2-7	TRBV15	ATSIRQGGHEQY
TRBJ2-7	TRBV27	ASSLGQTSYEQY
TRBJ2-7	TRBV7-9	ASSFRDRAWNEQY
TRBJ2-5	TRBV30	AWSVYGSRETQY
TRBJ2-7	TRBV5-1	ASSSPGTGYQGSYEQY
TRBJ2-3	TRBV7-8	ASSPFRTAYTDTQY
TRBJ2-7	TRBV10-2	ASSDLSDRYEQY
TRBJ1-4	TRBV7-9	ASRSGSNEKLF
TRBJ2-1	TRBV28	ASSFSLIGLDRSYNEQF
TRBJ1-5	TRBV6-1	ASRFRGESNQPQH
TRBJ2-5	TRBV10-3	AISEREGAGETQY
TRBJ1-6	TRBV12-3/TRBV12-4	ASSLREGSNSPLH
TRBJ2-1	TRBV28	ASSLYGSGPYEQF
TRBJ1-2	TRBV12-3/TRBV12-4	ASSSGTLYGYT
TRBJ2-1	TRBV7-3	ASSLIPGLEDNEQF
TRBJ2-7	TRBV6-1	ASSGPGAREQY
TRBJ2-2	TRBV12-3/TRBV12-4	ASSLGTGVWTGELF
TRBJ2-1	TRBV29-1	SVGGGSGVSYNEQF
TRBJ2-1	TRBV7-6	ASSLGSFSYNEQF
TRBJ2-3	TRBV20-1	SARGGTGITDTQY